Following are 26 T cell receptor beta chains from one sample sequenced in a study of PD-1 blockade in mismatch repair-deficient tumors. The table came from immunoSEQ multiplex PCR; TCRdb's copy has only in-frame clones and leaves some out. In the table there are around 120,000 clones, 85% to 90% of which are singletons. Sample: peripheral blood, taken 44 weeks after starting pembrolizumab. The receptors stem from an adult with mismatch repair-deficient cancer.

In its sample, this clone was seen once. V is TRBV9 and J is TRBJ2-7, with D perhaps matching TRBD2 (7 bases). Trimming took off 4 bases at V and 2 bases at J, with 19 bases between the two ends. The CDR3 loop spans 16 amino acids. Germline V CDR1 and CDR2: SGDLS, YYNGEE. CDR3: CASSPKGGVTPYEQYF. CDR3 in DNA: TGTGCCAGCAGCCCAAAAGGGGGGGTTACCCCCTACGAGCAGTACTTC.

This chain links TRBV29-1 with TRBJ2-7; weak D call: TRBD2 (5 bases). This CDR3 contains 14 residues. V lost 4 bases, J lost 5 bases, and 18 bases lay in between. Germline V gene lookup returns CDR1 SQVTM and CDR2 ANQGSEA. The CDR3 protein is CSVVPGRRAHEQYF. The CDR3 region has the DNA TGCAGCGTTGTTCCCGGACGGCGGGCCCACGAGCAGTACTTC.

The chain uses TRBV7-9 and TRBJ1-1; no clear D. This CDR3 has 11 amino acids. CDR1 SEHNR and CDR2 FQNEAQ come from the germline V gene (reference sequence). V lost 6 bases, J lost 1 base, and 3 bases lay in between. The CDR3 coding sequence is TGTGCCAGCAGGACGAACACTGAAGCTTTCTTT. This sequence encodes CASRTNTEAFF.

This clone was seen once. This chain links TRBV13 with TRBJ2-1; 9 positions agree with TRBD2. J lost 6 bases, V lost 5 bases, and 8 bases had no gene match. Germline CDR1 reads PRHDT; CDR2 reads FYEKMQ (reference sequence). This CDR3 region has 15 residues. DNA for the CDR3: TGTGCCAGCAGCCCCCGTCGAGCGGGAGGCAATGAGCAGTTCTTC. Translating gives CASSPRRAGGNEQFF.

The genes are TRBV10-1 and TRBJ2-2; no clear D. V gave up 0 bases and J gave up 7 bases, with 3 bases separating them. In germline, CDR1 is WNHNN, CDR2 SYGVQD (reference sequence). The CDR3 is 12 residues long. The CDR3 DNA follows: TGCGCCAGCAGTGAGTCGAGCGGGGAGCTGTTTTTT. It codes for CASSESSGELFF.

The chain has TRBV4-2 and TRBJ2-1; 7 bases are a match to TRBD1. J was trimmed by 7 bases and V by 4 bases; bases with no gene match: 10. Germline V CDR1 and CDR2: LGHNA, YNFKEQ. The CDR3 totals 15 residues. DNA for the CDR3: TGTGCCAGCAGCCTTACTCCGACAGGGTTTAATGAGCAGTTCTTC. Translating gives CASSLTPTGFNEQFF.

The rearrangement joins TRBV18 to TRBJ2-3; D remains ambiguous. The CDR3 has 15 residues. The V and J ends lost 8 bases and 8 bases respectively, with 23 bases between them. Germline lookup yields CDR1 KGHSH and CDR2 LQKENI. This CDR3 is CASPIPETFGGTQYF. The CDR3, as DNA: TGTGCCAGCCCGATCCCAGAGACTTTCGGTGGTACGCAGTATTTT.

In this sample, this clone turned up once. The gene calls are TRBV7-9 and TRBJ2-1, with 12 nucleotides matching TRBD2. V dropped 4 bases and J dropped 0; count of bases not matched to a gene: 4. The CDR3 has 17 amino acids. The germline gives CDR1 SEHNR, CDR2 FQNEAQ (reference sequence). The CDR3: CASSSSGRGYSYNEQFF. Here the CDR3 DNA reads TGTGCCAGCAGCTCTAGCGGGAGGGGGTACTCCTACAATGAGCAGTTCTTC.

The CDR3 DNA is TGTGCCAGCAAACGACTGTCCTACGAGCAGTACTTC. Translation: CASKRLSYEQYF. This sequence joins TRBV6-1 and TRBJ2-7; no clear D. Germline V CDR1 and CDR2: MNHNS, SASEGT. V lost 7 bases and J lost 1, with 8 bases in between. The CDR3 sequence is 12 residues long.

V gene TRBV7-9 combines with J gene TRBJ1-1; D call uncertain. Trimming took 0 bases from V and 2 from J, leaving 4 bases between them. Germline V gene sequence: CDR1 SEHNR, CDR2 FQNEAQ (reference sequence). The CDR3 extends over 13 amino acids. This CDR3 is CASSLAANTEAFF. CDR3 DNA sequence: TGTGCCAGCAGCTTAGCGGCAAACACTGAAGCTTTCTTT.

The CDR3 DNA is TGTGCCATTGCCGGGACAGGGGGCAATGAGCAGTTCTTC. Its translation: CAIAGTGGNEQFF. The rearrangement joins TRBV10-3 to TRBJ2-1; 11 bases match TRBD1. After removal of 9 bases from V and 6 bases from J, the junction contained 4 bases not matched to a gene. CDR1 is ENHRY, CDR2 SYGVKD, per germline. The CDR3 totals 13 residues.

The CDR3 here is CASSLARDRFSSYEQYF. The DNA of the CDR3 is TGTGCCAGCAGCTTAGCCCGGGACAGGTTTAGCTCCTACGAGCAGTACTTC. The chain has TRBV11-2 and TRBJ2-7, with 8 bases identical to TRBD1. The length of the CDR3 is 17 residues. Trimming took 1 base from V and 0 from J; bases not matched to a gene: 8. Germline values: CDR1 SGHAT, CDR2 FQNNGV. Looking up the rest from reference TRBV11-2 and TRBJ2-7 gives the full variable domain: EAGVAQSPRYKIIEKRQSVAFWCNPISGHATLYWYQQILGQGPKLLIQFQNNGVVDDSQLPKDRFSAERLKGVDSTLKIQPAKLEDSAVYLCASSLARDRFSSYEQYFGPGTRLTVT.

This chain links TRBV18 with TRBJ2-5, with TRBD1 identical over 8 bases. The trim removed 0 bases at V and 5 bases at J, leaving 5 bases unmatched. The germline gives CDR1 KGHSH, CDR2 LQKENI. The CDR3 runs 15 residues. The CDR3 nucleotides read TGTGCCAGCTCACCACCGAGCAGGGGGCTGGAGACCCAGTACTTC. Translation gives CASSPPSRGLETQYF.

CDR3 amino acids: CASSPMRLAGGPNEQFF. CDR3 in DNA: TGCGCCAGCAGTCCCATGAGGTTAGCGGGAGGGCCAAATGAGCAGTTCTTC. V gene TRBV23-1 combines with J gene TRBJ2-1; TRBD2 aligns across 11 bases. TRBV23-1 is classed as an ORF, of uncertain function. This CDR3 has 17 amino acids. The V segment lost 4 bases and the J segment 7 bases; nucleotides outside the gene matches: 12.

Comment on this clone: Other DNA sequences in this specimen translate into the identical CDR3. The J gene is TRBJ2-3, the V gene TRBV7-9, with TRBD1 as a possible D gene (6 bases). V lost 3 bases and J 0 bases, leaving 7 bases between the germline ends. The CDR3 sequence is 14 residues long. CDR1 is SEHNR and CDR2 is FQNEAQ in the germline V gene (reference sequence). For the CDR3, the DNA is TGTGCCAGCAGCTTGGGGACAAGCACAGATACGCAGTATTTT. It is translated as CASSLGTSTDTQYF.

This chain links TRBV5-1 with TRBJ1-4; D is possibly TRBD1 (6 bases). The V end lost 4 bases, the J end lost 4 bases, and 14 bases lay between the germline ends. There are 15 residues in the CDR3. Germline lookup yields CDR1 SGHRS and CDR2 YFSETQ. Here the CDR3 reads CASSPTGTHNEKLFF. The CDR3, as DNA: TGCGCCAGCAGCCCCACCGGGACACATAATGAAAAACTGTTTTTT.

This rearrangement joins TRBV30 to TRBJ2-2; the D gene is possibly TRBD1 (5 bases). V was trimmed by 2 bases and J by 8 bases, leaving 12 bases between them. Germline loops: CDR1 GTSNPN, CDR2 SVGIG (reference sequence). The CDR3 is made up of 13 amino acids. The CDR3 is CAWSIGHSGELFF. The CDR3 DNA is TGTGCCTGGAGTATAGGACACTCTGGGGAGCTGTTTTTT.

The rearrangement links TRBV6-1 to TRBJ1-1; unclear D gene. V lost 3 bases, J lost 0 bases, and 5 bases lay in between. The CDR3 is 13 residues long. The V gene's germline CDR1 is MNHNS and CDR2 SASEGT. The chain's CDR3 is CASSDTVNTEAFF. The CDR3 nucleotides are TGTGCCAGCAGTGATACGGTGAACACTGAAGCTTTCTTT.

This clone was observed once. This sequence joins TRBV12-5 and TRBJ2-5; the D call may be TRBD1 or TRBD2 (5 bases each). Trimming took off 6 bases at V and 2 bases at J, with 16 bases between the two ends. The CDR3 sequence is 15 residues long. CDR1 and CDR2 from the germline V gene are LGHNT and FRNRAP. The CDR3 nucleotides are TGTGCTAGTGGCCCATCGGGACGGCTACAAGAGACCCAGTACTTC. Amino acids: CASGPSGRLQETQYF.

The chain couples TRBV6-5 to TRBJ2-7; 7 bases fit TRBD1. The germline CDR1 and CDR2 sequences are MNHEY and SVGAGI. CDR3 length equals 14 residues. The junction had 7 bases not matched to a gene; V was cut back by 5 bases and J by 3 bases. The CDR3 here is CASSTGQVGYEQYF. The CDR3 coding sequence is TGTGCCAGCAGTACAGGACAGGTGGGCTACGAGCAGTACTTC.

This clone has a single count. This chain uses TRBV7-9 with TRBJ2-1; D gene ambiguous. The germline gives CDR1 SEHNR, CDR2 FQNEAQ (reference sequence). This CDR3 comprises 13 residues. V shed 2 bases and J shed 8 bases, with 10 bases lying between them. Here the CDR3 reads CASSLYSNYEQFF. Written as DNA, the CDR3 is TGTGCCAGCAGCTTATACAGTAACTATGAGCAGTTCTTC.

For the CDR3, the DNA is TGTGCCAGCAGCTCCCTCTGGACAGGGGGCACTGGCTACACCTTC. Amino acid sequence: CASSSLWTGGTGYTF. The genes are TRBV9 and TRBJ1-2, with TRBD1 matching 11 bases. Germline CDR1 and CDR2: SGDLS and YYNGEE. This CDR3 spans 15 amino acids. V lost 4 bases to trimming and J lost 7 bases; unmatched junction nucleotides: 9.

The rearrangement links TRBV13 to TRBJ2-7; 9 nucleotides agree with TRBD2. V dropped 5 bases and J dropped 3; count of bases not matched to a gene: 5. Germline V gene lookup returns CDR1 PRHDT and CDR2 FYEKMQ (reference sequence). The length of the CDR3 is 14 residues. Here the CDR3 reads CASSASGIGYEQYF. Here the CDR3 DNA reads TGTGCCAGCAGCGCTAGCGGGATAGGCTACGAGCAGTACTTC.

The genes are TRBV5-5 and TRBJ2-2; no reliable D call. Germline-derived CDR1 and CDR2 are SGHKS and YYEKEE (reference sequence). The CDR3 consists of 13 residues. V lost 4 bases, J lost 1 base, and 5 bases lay in between. CDR3 coding DNA: TGTGCCAGCAGCGATCTGAACACCGGGGAGCTGTTTTTT. It specifies CASSDLNTGELFF.

The chain employs TRBV5-1 and TRBJ2-5; 9 bases are shared with TRBD1. In germline, CDR1 is SGHRS, CDR2 YFSETQ. This CDR3 is built from 16 residues. Trimming took 3 bases from V and 6 from J; bases not matched to a gene: 12. CDR3: CASSSPWDRETQTQYF. The CDR3 region has the DNA TGCGCCAGCAGCTCACCTTGGGACAGGGAGACACAGACCCAGTACTTC.

J is TRBJ2-3 and V is TRBV7-8; 8 bases match TRBD2. The CDR3 extends over 16 amino acids. CDR1 is SGHVS, CDR2 FQNEAQ, per germline. V gave up 5 bases and J gave up 1 base; unmatched junction bases: 8. In nucleotides, the CDR3 is TGTGCCAGCAGCCCAGCGGCTAGCGGGCGCACAGATACGCAGTATTTT. Protein product: CASSPAASGRTDTQYF. The variable domain in full, completed from reference TRBV7-8 and TRBJ2-3, reads GAGVSQSPRYKVAKRGQDVALRCDPISGHVSLFWYQQALGQGPEFLTYFQNEAQLDKSGLPSDRFFAERPEGSVSTLKIQRTQQEDSAVYLCASSPAASGRTDTQYFGPGTRLTVL.